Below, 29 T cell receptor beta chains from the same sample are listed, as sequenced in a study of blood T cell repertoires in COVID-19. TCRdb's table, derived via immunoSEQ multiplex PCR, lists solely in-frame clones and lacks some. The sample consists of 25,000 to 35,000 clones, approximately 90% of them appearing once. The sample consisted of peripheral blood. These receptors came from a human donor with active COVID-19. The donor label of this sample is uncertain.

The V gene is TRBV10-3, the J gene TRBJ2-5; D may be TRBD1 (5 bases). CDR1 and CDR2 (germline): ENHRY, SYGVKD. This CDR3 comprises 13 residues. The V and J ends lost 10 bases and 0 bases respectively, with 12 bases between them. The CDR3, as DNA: TGTGCCACCCTGAAGGGGTACCAAGAGACCCAGTACTTC. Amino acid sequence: CATLKGYQETQYF.

CDR3 sequence (DNA): TGTGCCAGCAGCCCCTCCGGAGAACAGGGAATCCGCCACTATGGCTACACCTTC. This codes for CASSPSGEQGIRHYGYTF. This sequence joins TRBV7-9 and TRBJ1-2; the D gene is possibly TRBD1 (6 bases). Germline CDR1 and CDR2: SEHNR and FQNEAQ (reference sequence). Trimming stripped 5 bases from V and 3 bases from J, with 25 bases between. The CDR3 runs to 18 residues.

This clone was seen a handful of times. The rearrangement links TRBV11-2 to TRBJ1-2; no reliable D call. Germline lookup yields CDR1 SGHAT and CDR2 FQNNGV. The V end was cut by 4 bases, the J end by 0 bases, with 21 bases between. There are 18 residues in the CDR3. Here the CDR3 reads CASSSLHRRSSTNYGYTF. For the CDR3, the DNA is TGTGCCAGCAGCTCATTGCACAGACGATCTTCTACTAACTATGGCTACACCTTC.

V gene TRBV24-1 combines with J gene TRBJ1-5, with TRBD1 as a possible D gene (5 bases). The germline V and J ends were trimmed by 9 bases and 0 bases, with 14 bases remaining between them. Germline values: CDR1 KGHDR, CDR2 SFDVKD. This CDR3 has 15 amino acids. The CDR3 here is CATSATGYSNQPQHF. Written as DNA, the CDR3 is TGTGCCACCTCGGCAACAGGCTATAGCAATCAGCCCCAGCATTTT.

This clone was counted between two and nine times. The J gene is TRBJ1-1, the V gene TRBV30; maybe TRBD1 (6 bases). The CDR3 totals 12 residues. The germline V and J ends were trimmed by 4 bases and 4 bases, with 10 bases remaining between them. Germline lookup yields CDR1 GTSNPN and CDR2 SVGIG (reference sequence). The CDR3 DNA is TGTGCCTGGACACAGGGCAGCACTGAAGCTTTCTTT. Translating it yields CAWTQGSTEAFF.

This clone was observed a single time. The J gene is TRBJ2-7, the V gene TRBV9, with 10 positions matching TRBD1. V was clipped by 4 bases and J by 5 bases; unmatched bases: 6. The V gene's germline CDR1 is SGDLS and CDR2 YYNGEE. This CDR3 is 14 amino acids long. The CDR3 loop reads CASSLTTGGHEQYF. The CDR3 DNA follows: TGTGCCAGCAGCCTTACGACAGGGGGCCACGAGCAGTACTTC.

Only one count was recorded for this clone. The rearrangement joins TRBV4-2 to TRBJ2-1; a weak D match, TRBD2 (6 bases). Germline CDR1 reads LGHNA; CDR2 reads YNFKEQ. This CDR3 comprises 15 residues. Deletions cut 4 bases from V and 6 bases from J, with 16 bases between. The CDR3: CASSLPEDSGNEQFF. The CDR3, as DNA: TGTGCCAGCAGCCTGCCGGAAGATAGCGGCAATGAGCAGTTCTTC.

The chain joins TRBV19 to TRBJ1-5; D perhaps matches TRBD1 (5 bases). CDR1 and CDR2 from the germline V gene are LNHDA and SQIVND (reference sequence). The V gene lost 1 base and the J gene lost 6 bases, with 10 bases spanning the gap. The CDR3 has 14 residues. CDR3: CASSIAGYSQPQHF. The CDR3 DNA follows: TGTGCCAGTAGTATAGCAGGGTACAGTCAGCCCCAGCATTTT.

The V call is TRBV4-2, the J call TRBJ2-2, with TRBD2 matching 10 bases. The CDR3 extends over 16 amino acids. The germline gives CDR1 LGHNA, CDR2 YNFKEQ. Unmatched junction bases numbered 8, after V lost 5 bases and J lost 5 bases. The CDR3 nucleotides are TGTGCCAGCAGCTTACCGAGCGGGAGGGAGACCGGGGAGCTGTTTTTT. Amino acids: CASSLPSGRETGELFF.

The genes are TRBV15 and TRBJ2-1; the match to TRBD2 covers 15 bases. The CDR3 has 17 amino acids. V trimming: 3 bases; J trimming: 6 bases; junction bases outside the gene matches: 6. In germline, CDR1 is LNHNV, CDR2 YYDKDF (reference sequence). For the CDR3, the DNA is TGTGCCACCAGCAGGAGCTTGGGACTAGCGGGGGGCAATGAGCAGTTCTTC. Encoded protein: CATSRSLGLAGGNEQFF.

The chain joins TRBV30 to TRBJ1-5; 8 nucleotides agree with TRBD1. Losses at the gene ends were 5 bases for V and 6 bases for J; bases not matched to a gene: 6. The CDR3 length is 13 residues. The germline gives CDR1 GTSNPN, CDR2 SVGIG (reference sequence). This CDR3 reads CAWDRGRGQPQHF. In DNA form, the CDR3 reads TGTGCCTGGGACAGGGGAAGGGGTCAGCCCCAGCATTTT. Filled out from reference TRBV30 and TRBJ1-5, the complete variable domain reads SQTIHQWPATLVQPVGSPLSLECTVEGTSNPNLYWYRQAAGRGLQLLFYSVGIGQISSEVPQNLSASRPQDRQFILSSKKLLLSDSGFYLCAWDRGRGQPQHFGDGTRLSIL.

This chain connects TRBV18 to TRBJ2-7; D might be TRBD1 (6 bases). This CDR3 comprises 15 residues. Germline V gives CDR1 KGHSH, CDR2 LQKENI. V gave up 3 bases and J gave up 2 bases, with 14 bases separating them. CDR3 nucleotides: TGTGCCAGCTCACCCCGGGCAGGGGAAACCTACGAGCAGTACTTC. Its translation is CASSPRAGETYEQYF.

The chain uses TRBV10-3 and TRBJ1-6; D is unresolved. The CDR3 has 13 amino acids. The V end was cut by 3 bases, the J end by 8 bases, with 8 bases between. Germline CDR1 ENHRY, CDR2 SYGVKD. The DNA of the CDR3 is TGTGCCATCAGTGATACGAGGGATTCACCCCTCCACTTT. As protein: CAISDTRDSPLHF.

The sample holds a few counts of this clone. As DNA, the CDR3 is TGTGCCAGCAGCCTAGCGGGCGGAAGGGTTGATGAGCAGTTCTTC. Translation: CASSLAGGRVDEQFF. V is TRBV28 and J is TRBJ2-1, with TRBD2 identical over 8 bases. Trimming cost V 6 bases and J 8 bases; bases outside gene matches: 12. From germline, CDR1 is MDHEN and CDR2 SYDVKM. CDR3 length equals 15 residues.

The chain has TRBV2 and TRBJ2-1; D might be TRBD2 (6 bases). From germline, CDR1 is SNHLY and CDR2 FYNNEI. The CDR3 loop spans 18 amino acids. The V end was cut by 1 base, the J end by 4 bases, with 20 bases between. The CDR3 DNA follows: TGTGCCAGCAGTGAAGGGGGCCTCGGGAGCGGACCTTACAATGAGCAGTTCTTC. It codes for CASSEGGLGSGPYNEQFF.

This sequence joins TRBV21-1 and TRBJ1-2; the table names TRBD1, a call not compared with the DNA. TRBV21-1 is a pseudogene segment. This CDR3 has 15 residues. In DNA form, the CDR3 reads TGTGCCAGCAGCTGGAGGGACAGGGTGGCAAATGGCTACACCTTC. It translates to CASSWRDRVANGYTF.

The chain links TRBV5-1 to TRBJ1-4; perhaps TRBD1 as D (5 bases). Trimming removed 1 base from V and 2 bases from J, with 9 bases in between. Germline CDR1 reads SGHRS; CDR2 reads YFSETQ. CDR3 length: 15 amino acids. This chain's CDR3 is CASSLRGSTNEKLFF. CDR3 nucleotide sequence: TGCGCCAGCAGCTTGAGGGGTTCGACTAATGAAAAACTGTTTTTT. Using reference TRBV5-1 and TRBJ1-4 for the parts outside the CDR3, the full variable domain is KAGVTQTPRYLIKTRGQQVTLSCSPISGHRSVSWYQQTPGQGLQFLFEYFSETQRNKGNFPGRFSGRQFSNSRSEMNVSTLELGDSALYLCASSLRGSTNEKLFFGSGTQLSVL.

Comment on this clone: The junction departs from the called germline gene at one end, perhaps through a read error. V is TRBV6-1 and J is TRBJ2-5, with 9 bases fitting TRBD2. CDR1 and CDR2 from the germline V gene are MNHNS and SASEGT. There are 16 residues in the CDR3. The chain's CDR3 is CASTEIAGEYQETQYF. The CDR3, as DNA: TGTGCCAGCACTGAAATAGCGGGGGAGTACCAAGAGACCCAGTACTTC.

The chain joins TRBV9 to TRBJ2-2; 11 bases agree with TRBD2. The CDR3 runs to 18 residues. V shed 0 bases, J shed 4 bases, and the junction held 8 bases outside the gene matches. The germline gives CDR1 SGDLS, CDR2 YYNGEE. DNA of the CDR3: TGTGCCAGCAGCGTAGCGGGTAGCGGGGGGGTAGGCACCGGGGAGCTGTTTTTT. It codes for CASSVAGSGGVGTGELFF.

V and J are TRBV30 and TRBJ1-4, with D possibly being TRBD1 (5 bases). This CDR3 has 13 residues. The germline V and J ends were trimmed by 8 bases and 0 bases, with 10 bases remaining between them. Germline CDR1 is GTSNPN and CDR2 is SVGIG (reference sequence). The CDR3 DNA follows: TGTGCCGTTGACAGTTCAACTAATGAAAAACTGTTTTTT. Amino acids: CAVDSSTNEKLFF.

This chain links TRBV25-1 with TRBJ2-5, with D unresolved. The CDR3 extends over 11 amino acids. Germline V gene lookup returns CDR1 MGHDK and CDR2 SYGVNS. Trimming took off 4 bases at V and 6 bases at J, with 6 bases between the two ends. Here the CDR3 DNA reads TGTGCCAGCAGTGCCCTTCAGACCCAGTACTTC. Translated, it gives CASSALQTQYF.

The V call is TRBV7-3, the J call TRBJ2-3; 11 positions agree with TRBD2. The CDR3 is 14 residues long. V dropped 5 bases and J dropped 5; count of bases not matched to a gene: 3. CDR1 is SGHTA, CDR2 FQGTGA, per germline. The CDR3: CASSIAGGLDTQYF. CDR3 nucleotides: TGTGCCAGCAGCATAGCGGGGGGGCTAGATACGCAGTATTTT. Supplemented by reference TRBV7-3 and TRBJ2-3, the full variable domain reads GAGVSQTPSNKVTEKGKYVELRCDPISGHTALYWYRQSLGQGPEFLIYFQGTGAADDSGLPNDRFFAVRPEGSVSTLKIQRTERGDSAVYLCASSIAGGLDTQYFGPGTRLTVL.

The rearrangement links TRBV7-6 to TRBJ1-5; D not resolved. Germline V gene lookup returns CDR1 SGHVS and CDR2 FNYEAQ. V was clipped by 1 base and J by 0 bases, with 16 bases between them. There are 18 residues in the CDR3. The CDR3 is CASSLDRRFTASNQPQHF. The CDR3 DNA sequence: TGTGCCAGCAGCTTAGATCGCAGGTTCACGGCTAGCAATCAGCCCCAGCATTTT.

The CDR3 nucleotides are TGTGCCAGCAGGGCGGGGGGATCGGCCACTGAAGCTTTCTTT. This codes for CASRAGGSATEAFF. This chain links TRBV7-6 with TRBJ1-1; TRBD1 is a possible D gene (5 bases). Trimming stripped 6 bases from V and 4 bases from J, with 15 bases between. The germline CDR1 and CDR2 sequences are SGHVS and FNYEAQ. This CDR3 spans 14 amino acids. The complete variable domain, with remaining parts taken from reference TRBV7-6 and TRBJ1-1, reads GAGVSQSPRYKVTKRGQDVALRCDPISGHVSLYWYRQALGQGPEFLTYFNYEAQQDKSGLPNDRFSAERPEGSISTLTIQRTEQRDSAMYRCASRAGGSATEAFFGQGTRLTVV.

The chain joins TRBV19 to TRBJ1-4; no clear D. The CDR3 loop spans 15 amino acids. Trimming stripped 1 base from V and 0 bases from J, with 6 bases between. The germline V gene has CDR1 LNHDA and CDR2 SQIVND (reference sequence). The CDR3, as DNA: TGTGCCAGTAGTATAGGGAGAGCAACTAATGAAAAACTGTTTTTT. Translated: CASSIGRATNEKLFF.

The CDR3, as DNA: TGCGCCAGCAGCCAAGATGTGGCTAGCTCCTACGAGCAGTACTTC. Translation gives CASSQDVASSYEQYF. V and J are TRBV4-3 and TRBJ2-7; no clear D. Germline V gives CDR1 LGHNA, CDR2 YSLEER. CDR3 length equals 15 residues. V was trimmed by 0 bases and J by 0 bases, leaving 9 bases between them.

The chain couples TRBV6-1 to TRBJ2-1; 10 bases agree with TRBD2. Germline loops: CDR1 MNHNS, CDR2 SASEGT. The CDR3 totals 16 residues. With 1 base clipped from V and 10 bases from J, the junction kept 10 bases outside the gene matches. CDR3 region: CASSEGSSGRLGEQFF. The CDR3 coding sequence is TGTGCCAGCAGTGAAGGGTCTAGCGGGAGACTAGGAGAGCAGTTCTTC.

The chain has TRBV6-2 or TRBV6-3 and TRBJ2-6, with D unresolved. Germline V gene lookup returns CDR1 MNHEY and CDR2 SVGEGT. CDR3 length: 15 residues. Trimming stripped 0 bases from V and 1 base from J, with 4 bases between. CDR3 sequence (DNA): TGTGCCAGCAGTTACTCCCAGTCTGGGGCCAACGTCCTGACTTTC. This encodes CASSYSQSGANVLTF.

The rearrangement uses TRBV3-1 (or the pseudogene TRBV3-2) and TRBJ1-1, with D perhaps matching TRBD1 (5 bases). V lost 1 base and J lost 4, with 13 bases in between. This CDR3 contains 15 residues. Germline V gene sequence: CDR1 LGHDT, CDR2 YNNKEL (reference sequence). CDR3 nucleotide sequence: TGTGCCAGCAGCCAAGTGCCGGGGCGGGGCACTGAAGCTTTCTTT. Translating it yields CASSQVPGRGTEAFF.